Below are 32 T cell receptor beta chains sequenced from a single sample in a study of shared clonotypes between healthy human individuals. TCRdb's table, derived via immunoSEQ multiplex PCR, lists solely in-frame clones and lacks some. The sample contains over a million clones, approximately 78% of which appear only once. The sequenced sample consisted of memory CD4+ T cells from PBMCs. Sample subset: CD45RA-negative fraction. These receptors originate from a man between 18 and 35 years old in good health. Some clones in this sample may be carry-over from other donors' samples.

This clone was counted once. The chain couples TRBV5-1 to TRBJ1-4, with D hard to call. Trimming left V 4 bases short and J 2 bases short, with 15 bases between. The CDR3 runs 16 residues. The V gene's germline CDR1 is SGHRS and CDR2 YFSETQ. The CDR3 sequence is CASSPAAAATNEKLFF. CDR3 DNA: TGCGCCAGCAGCCCCGCGGCGGCGGCTACTAATGAAAAACTGTTTTTT.

This clone occurred a few times. This chain joins TRBV6-5 and TRBJ1-3, with TRBD1 matching over 7 bases. CDR3 size: 15 residues. Germline V gives CDR1 MNHEY, CDR2 SVGAGI. Trimming at V came to 0 bases and at J to 5 bases, leaving 4 bases not matched to a gene. CDR3 nucleotides: TGTGCCAGCAGTTACTCCGCGACAGGGCGAAACACCATATATTTT. Translated: CASSYSATGRNTIYF.

This chain joins TRBV2 and TRBJ1-2; 12 nucleotides agree with TRBD1. The CDR3 spans 13 residues. CDR1 SNHLY and CDR2 FYNNEI come from the germline V gene. With V trimmed by 6 bases and J by 8 bases, 4 bases remained unmatched. The CDR3 coding sequence is TGTGCCAGCAGGGGACAGGGGGCGGCCGGCTACACCTTC. This gives the protein CASRGQGAAGYTF.

Concerning this clone: This may come from a read error, since a much larger clone is one base off. The genes are TRBV18 and TRBJ2-7; D remains ambiguous. From germline, CDR1 is KGHSH and CDR2 LQKENI. This CDR3 contains 12 residues. CDR3 amino acids: CAGSPFPGEQYF. CDR3 bases: TGTGCCGGCTCACCATTCCCGGGCGAGCAGTACTTC.

V gene TRBV6-1 combines with J gene TRBJ1-5; D remains ambiguous. In germline, CDR1 is MNHNS, CDR2 SASEGT. V was cut by 1 base and J by 3 bases, with 7 bases left in between. The CDR3 runs 14 residues. For the CDR3, the DNA is TGTGCCAGCAGTGAAGGACATCCCAATCAGCCCCAGCATTTT. Its translation: CASSEGHPNQPQHF.

Concerning this clone: The sample contains more than one DNA sequence encoding this CDR3. The rearrangement links TRBV6-1 to TRBJ2-5; possible D gene TRBD1, 6 bases. In germline, CDR1 is MNHNS, CDR2 SASEGT. The V gene lost 6 bases and the J gene lost 4 bases, with 12 bases spanning the gap. This CDR3 has 13 amino acids. CDR3 sequence: CASSEQGGETQYF. CDR3 coding DNA: TGTGCCAGCAGCGAACAGGGTGGAGAGACCCAGTACTTC.

V usage is TRBV27 and J usage is TRBJ2-5, with D perhaps matching TRBD2 (5 bases). Germline values: CDR1 MNHEY, CDR2 SMNVEV (reference sequence). Deletions cut 6 bases from V and 4 bases from J, with 12 bases between. The length of the CDR3 is 13 residues. In DNA form, the CDR3 reads TGTGCCAGCAGGCCCTACGCGGGAGAGACCCAGTACTTC. Translating gives CASRPYAGETQYF.

This chain links TRBV7-2 with TRBJ2-2; the D is unclear. This CDR3 has 13 amino acids. Trimming removed 2 bases from V and 9 bases from J, with 10 bases in between. The germline V gene encodes CDR1 SGHTA and CDR2 FQGNSA. The CDR3 DNA is TGTGCCAGCAGCTTAAGGGTGGCCCGGGAGCTGTTTTTT. This encodes CASSLRVARELFF.

As for this clone: This likely stems from a read error, as it lies one base from a far larger clone. V and J are TRBV11-2 and TRBJ2-5, with 7 bases matching TRBD2. The CDR3 runs to 15 residues. The V gene's germline CDR1 is SGHAT and CDR2 FQNNGV. Here the CDR3 reads CASSQEGGSRYGQHF. The CDR3 DNA follows: TGTGCCAGCAGCCAAGAAGGCGGGAGTAGATACGGTCAGCACTTC.

On this clone: A far more abundant clone sits one base away, making this likely a read error. Other DNA sequences within the sample encode an identical CDR3. V and J are TRBV30 and TRBJ1-1; TRBD1 matches 10 bases. The CDR3 runs 16 residues. Germline CDR1 reads GTSNPN; CDR2 reads SVGIG (reference sequence). CDR3 nucleotide sequence: TGTGCCTGGAGAACAGGACTGGGACAGGGGAATACTGAAGCCTTCTTT. Protein sequence: CAWRTGLGQGNTEAFF. Using reference TRBV30 and TRBJ1-1 for the parts outside the CDR3, the full variable domain is SQTIHQWPATLVQPVGSPLSLECTVEGTSNPNLYWYRQAAGRGLQLLFYSVGIGQISSEVPQNLSASRPQDRQFILSSKKLLLSDSGFYLCAWRTGLGQGNTEAFFGQGTRLTVV.

As regards this clone: Other DNA sequences within the sample encode an identical CDR3. This rearrangement joins TRBV28 to TRBJ1-2, with D perhaps TRBD1 (5 bases). This CDR3 region has 12 residues. The V end lost 2 bases, the J end lost 5 bases, and 6 bases lay between the germline ends. Looked up from germline, CDR1 is MDHEN and CDR2 is SYDVKM. The DNA for the CDR3 is TGTGCCAGCAGTTTACGGGGGTATGGCTACACCTTC. Encoded protein: CASSLRGYGYTF.

The chain has TRBV29-1 and TRBJ2-2; 8 positions agree with TRBD1. The CDR3 sequence is 12 residues long. After removal of 8 bases from V and 6 bases from J, the junction contained 5 bases not matched to a gene. The germline V gene encodes CDR1 SQVTM and CDR2 ANQGSEA. The CDR3 region has the DNA TGCAGCAGCCGACAGGGGTCCGGGGAGCTGTTTTTT. This gives the protein CSSRQGSGELFF.

The chain uses TRBV28 and TRBJ2-1; 7 bases align to TRBD2. The CDR3 is made up of 14 amino acids. V trimming: 2 bases; J trimming: 4 bases; junction bases outside the gene matches: 2. CDR1 MDHEN and CDR2 SYDVKM come from the germline V gene. The CDR3 nucleotides are TGTGCCAGCAGTTTACGACTAGCTTACAATGAGCAGTTCTTC. It yields the protein CASSLRLAYNEQFF.

This clone was seen only a few times. CDR3 sequence (DNA): TGTGCCAGCAGTGAACAACTAGCGGGTTACGGGGAGCTGTTTTTT. Amino acids: CASSEQLAGYGELFF. The chain is built from TRBV2 and TRBJ2-2, with 9 bases lining up with TRBD2. J lost 7 bases, V lost 2 bases, and 5 bases had no gene match. Germline CDR1 reads SNHLY; CDR2 reads FYNNEI. The CDR3 spans 15 residues.

The CDR3 loop is CASSFNIGGLSSYEQYF. CDR3 in DNA: TGTGCCAGCAGCTTTAATATAGGGGGCCTAAGCTCCTACGAGCAGTACTTC. This rearrangement joins TRBV4-2 to TRBJ2-7, with 7 bases lining up with TRBD1. CDR1 LGHNA and CDR2 YNFKEQ come from the germline V gene. The ends lost 5 bases at V and 0 bases at J; junction bases unmatched: 13. The CDR3 is made up of 17 amino acids.

This clone is a singleton in its sample. Other DNA sequences in the same sample also yield this CDR3. This chain uses TRBV9 with TRBJ1-3; D not resolved. V gave up 3 bases and J gave up 4 bases, with 5 bases separating them. Germline-derived CDR1 and CDR2 are SGDLS and YYNGEE. This CDR3 is 12 amino acids long. The DNA for the CDR3 is TGTGCCAGCAGCGGGGCGGGAAACACCATATATTTT. Translation: CASSGAGNTIYF.

The table lists this clone with a few counts. The rearrangement joins TRBV18 to TRBJ2-1; TRBD2 aligns across 11 bases. Germline CDR1 KGHSH, CDR2 LQKENI. The CDR3 is 17 amino acids. The ends lost 1 base at V and 7 bases at J; junction bases unmatched: 9. This CDR3 reads CASSPRSGLAGSNEQFF. The DNA of the CDR3 is TGTGCCAGCTCACCACGTTCCGGACTAGCGGGCTCGAATGAGCAGTTCTTC.

The J gene is TRBJ2-7, the V gene TRBV7-8; tentatively, D is TRBD1 (6 bases). Germline V gives CDR1 SGHVS, CDR2 FQNEAQ. The CDR3 loop spans 14 amino acids. The V end lost 5 bases, the J end lost 2 bases, and 13 bases lay between the germline ends. CDR3 coding DNA: TGTGCCAGCAGCCTCCGGACAGTTACCTACGAGCAGTACTTC. It yields the protein CASSLRTVTYEQYF.

The genes are TRBV4-1 and TRBJ2-3; D remains unclear. From germline, CDR1 is MGHRA and CDR2 YSYEKL. Trimming took 0 bases from V and 2 from J, leaving 9 bases between them. The CDR3 spans 15 residues. The chain's CDR3 is CASSQEGLITDTQYF. Here the CDR3 DNA reads TGCGCCAGCAGCCAAGAGGGCCTTATCACAGATACGCAGTATTTT.

The genes are TRBV27 and TRBJ2-1; 7 bases align to TRBD2. Germline values: CDR1 MNHEY, CDR2 SMNVEV (reference sequence). V gave up 6 bases and J gave up 10 bases; unmatched junction bases: 9. This CDR3 has 13 residues. DNA of the CDR3: TGTGCCAGCAGGGTCCTCCCAGCGGGGGAGCAGTTCTTC. Its protein product is CASRVLPAGEQFF.

This rearrangement joins TRBV28 to TRBJ2-1, with D perhaps matching TRBD1 or TRBD2 (5 bases each). Germline V gene sequence: CDR1 MDHEN, CDR2 SYDVKM. The germline V and J ends were trimmed by 9 bases and 0 bases, with 12 bases remaining between them. The CDR3 spans 14 residues. The CDR3 here is CASGTLSSYNEQFF. The CDR3 nucleotides are TGTGCCAGTGGGACCTTGAGCTCCTACAATGAGCAGTTCTTC.

V and J are TRBV30 and TRBJ2-3; 8 bases line up with TRBD1. Germline V gene data show CDR1 as GTSNPN and CDR2 as SVGIG (reference sequence). This CDR3 contains 13 residues. After removal of 6 bases from V and 2 bases from J, the junction contained 4 bases not matched to a gene. CDR3: CACTTGDTDTQYF. The CDR3 nucleotides are TGTGCCTGTACGACAGGGGACACAGATACGCAGTATTTT.

This clone was found once. A much larger clone differs by one base, so this may be a read error. The chain employs TRBV7-8 and TRBJ2-7, with D maybe TRBD1 (6 bases). The V end was cut by 1 base, the J end by 5 bases, with 6 bases between. This CDR3 spans 12 amino acids. The V gene's germline CDR1 is SGHVS and CDR2 FQNEAQ. The CDR3 here is CASSLEGDEQYF. The CDR3 bases are TGTGCCAGCAGCTTAGAGGGGGACGAGCAGTACTTC.

This chain links TRBV2 with TRBJ2-7; 8 nucleotides agree with TRBD2. This CDR3 region has 14 residues. Germline loops: CDR1 SNHLY, CDR2 FYNNEI. The junction had 11 bases not matched to a gene; V was cut back by 6 bases and J by 7 bases. The CDR3 DNA is TGTGCCAGCAGCCTACTAGCGGTCATGGGGGAGCAGTACTTC. This codes for CASSLLAVMGEQYF. Together with reference TRBV2 and TRBJ2-7, the CDR3 gives the full variable domain: EPEVTQTPSHQVTQMGQEVILRCVPISNHLYFYWYRQILGQKVEFLVSFYNNEISEKSEIFDDQFSVERPDGSNFTLKIRSTKLEDSAMYFCASSLLAVMGEQYFGPGTRLTVT.

A single count supports this clone. The CDR3 sequence: CASRSRLAGEIYEQYF. The CDR3 DNA is TGTGCCAGCAGGTCCCGACTAGCGGGGGAAATCTACGAGCAGTACTTC. This rearrangement joins TRBV7-2 to TRBJ2-7; 12 bases are shared with TRBD2. The length of the CDR3 is 16 residues. V shed 6 bases, J shed 3 bases, and the junction held 9 bases outside the gene matches. Germline V CDR1 and CDR2: SGHTA, FQGNSA.

Turning to this clone: This may be a read error, as it is one base from a much larger clone. This sample includes further DNA sequences coding for the same CDR3. The J gene is TRBJ1-2, the V gene TRBV28; weak D call: TRBD1 (5 bases). This CDR3 has 12 amino acids. CDR1 and CDR2 from the germline V gene are MDHEN and SYDVKM. The V end was cut by 5 bases, the J end by 2 bases, with 6 bases between. For the CDR3, the DNA is TGTGCCAGCAGTCGGGGCAACTATGGCTACACCTTC. Residues: CASSRGNYGYTF.

This chain connects TRBV7-2 to TRBJ1-4, with 9 bases aligning to TRBD1. The CDR3 spans 14 residues. Germline assignment: CDR1 SGHTA and CDR2 FQGNSA. V lost 4 bases and J lost 11; bases outside the gene matches: 8. The CDR3 reads CASSSGTGIRKLFF. The CDR3 DNA is TGTGCCAGCAGCTCCGGGACAGGGATTCGTAAACTGTTTTTT.

This rearrangement joins TRBV6-1 to TRBJ2-3; 7 bases align to TRBD1. Germline CDR1 MNHNS, CDR2 SASEGT. This CDR3 is built from 14 residues. With V trimmed by 8 bases and J by 2 bases, 7 bases remained unmatched. The DNA of the CDR3 is TGTGCCAGCGGTACAGGGGCCAACACAGATACGCAGTATTTT. It encodes CASGTGANTDTQYF.

The chain has TRBV7-3 and TRBJ1-1; D is perhaps TRBD1 (6 bases). CDR3 length: 13 amino acids. The germline V gene has CDR1 SGHTA and CDR2 FQGTGA. The V end was cut by 5 bases, the J end by 7 bases, with 14 bases between. The CDR3 DNA sequence: TGTGCCAGCAGCCAGGGGTGGGGGAATGAAGCTTTCTTT. Amino acids: CASSQGWGNEAFF. Filled out from reference TRBV7-3 and TRBJ1-1, the complete variable domain reads GAGVSQTPSNKVTEKGKYVELRCDPISGHTALYWYRQSLGQGPEFLIYFQGTGAADDSGLPNDRFFAVRPEGSVSTLKIQRTERGDSAVYLCASSQGWGNEAFFGQGTRLTVV.

About this clone: The likely explanation is a read error, given a far larger clone one base away. The chain joins TRBV6-1 to TRBJ1-3, with unresolved D. Germline V CDR1 and CDR2: MNHNS, SASEGT. The CDR3 extends over 15 amino acids. The CDR3 loop is CAGRQDASYGNTIYF. The CDR3 DNA sequence: TGTGCCGGCAGGCAGGACGCATCCTATGGAAACACCATATATTTT.

CDR3 sequence: CASSGRTGGSQETQYF. DNA of the CDR3: TGTGCCAGCAGCGGCCGGACTGGCGGGTCTCAAGAGACCCAGTACTTC. This rearrangement joins TRBV9 to TRBJ2-5; a weak D match, TRBD2 (5 bases). The CDR3 has 16 residues. Trimming cost V 3 bases and J 2 bases, with 17 bases left between them. Germline CDR1 SGDLS, CDR2 YYNGEE.

The rearrangement uses TRBV10-2 and TRBJ2-5; 12 positions agree with TRBD1. Germline CDR1 WSHSY, CDR2 SAAADI. V dropped 4 bases and J dropped 5; count of bases not matched to a gene: 5. The CDR3 sequence is 15 residues long. The CDR3 region has the DNA TGCGCCAGCAGTGGCGGGACAGGGGGCGATGAGACCCAGTACTTC. Translating gives CASSGGTGGDETQYF.